The T cell receptor beta chain described here comes from a study of CD8+ T cells in alopecia areata. Study-level findings and limits: Patients displayed less clarity in TCR sharing than mice, a finding possibly related to HLA. Scalp sequencing captures resident alphabeta T cells of normal skin too.

Peripheral blood, together with lesional scalp punch biopsies, was collected from alopecia areata patients. The researchers isolated CD4+ and CD8+ T cells from PBMCs by sorting. This clone was detected only a few times. The antigen remains unidentified. The V segment lost 2 bases and the J segment 7 bases; nucleotides outside the gene matches: 8. CDR3 length: 17 amino acids. Germline V gives CDR1 SGHTA, CDR2 FQGNSA. Once RNA had been extracted, it was reverse transcribed into cDNA to act as the sequencing template. Repertoires were generated with immunoSEQ multiplex PCR, while TCRdb's copy carries only in-frame clones and drops some. The sample carries 110,000 to 150,000 clones, under 60% recorded once.

The clonotype comes from a human donor with alopecia areata. This chain uses TRBV7-2 with TRBJ1-6; TRBD1 matches at 10 bases. The sequencing used CD4+ T cells sorted from blood, collected at week 0. CDR3 region: CASSLYGTGVYNSPLHF. CDR3 in DNA: TGTGCCAGCAGCTTATATGGGACAGGGGTTTACAATTCACCCCTCCACTTT.